This TCR beta chain appears in the sequencing data of a study of response to subunit inactivated influenza vaccine. TCRdb reprocessed the RT-PCR reads via MiXCR and lists one record per CDR3 protein. This sample yields more than 150,000 distinct CDR3 sequences, of which 9.2% are seen a single time; approximately 11% belongs to the top ten. This clonotype was seen many times. Per the germline V gene, CDR1 is DFQATT and CDR2 is SNEGSKA (reference sequence). Trimming left V 0 bases short and J 0 bases short, with 11 bases between. This CDR3 contains 16 residues. The sample consisted of non-naive T cells sorted from PBMCs, taken on the day of vaccination. This receptor was identified in a man aged 50-59 years who received an inactivated influenza vaccine. The chain is built from TRBV20-1 and TRBJ2-2; TRBD1 might be the D (5 bases). CDR3 nucleotides: TGCAGTGCTAGAGATGTCCAGGGAACGAACACCGGGGAGCTGTTTTTT. It codes for CSARDVQGTNTGELFF.